This TCR beta chain was observed in a study of OX40 agonist ivuxolimab in advanced cancers. Study as a whole: Dose-escalation patients were diagnosed with hepatocellular carcinoma, melanoma, renal cell cancer or head and neck cancer.

This CDR3 has 15 amino acids. TCRdb's copy holds only in-frame clones and misses some; the assay was immunoSEQ multiplex PCR. Of approximately 11,000 clones in the sample, roughly 74% were seen once. The rearrangement links TRBV21-1 to TRBJ2-2; the DNA was not compared with TRBD1, the D call given in the table. TRBV21-1 counts as a pseudogene. Specimen: CD4+ or CD8+ T cells sorted from blood, collected in a trial of the OX40 agonist ivuxolimab. The clonotype was recovered from an adult with an advanced solid tumor such as melanoma, head and neck, liver or kidney cancer. For the CDR3, the DNA is TGTGCCAGCAGAACGACAGGGGGTAATACCGGGGAGCTGTTTTTT. As protein: CASRTTGGNTGELFF.